This T cell receptor (beta chain) was profiled in a study of beta chain features in type 1 diabetes. Overall study findings and caveats: Researchers report that Type 1 diabetes patients had moderately but significantly shorter TCRB CDR3s across all four CD4+ subsets.

Every single donor gave one heparinised blood draw, and these averaged roughly 100 mL. V lost 6 bases and J lost 6, with 14 bases in between. CDR3 size: 14 residues. The germline CDR1 and CDR2 sequences are SEHNR and FQNEAQ (reference sequence). Every bit of the isolated RNA underwent reverse transcription, so sequencing read expressed TCRB transcripts. Average reads for naive, central memory and regulatory T cell samples were several million. Assay: immunoSEQ multiplex PCR; the TCRdb copy retains only in-frame clones and omits some. This table holds around 500,000 clones, approximately 30% found once. Concerning this clone: Its antigen is undetermined.

This TCR was sampled from a man aged 18 to 35 in good health. The specimen sequenced was naive CD4+ T cells from blood. This chain uses TRBV7-9 with TRBJ2-2; D might be TRBD2 (6 bases). CDR3 nucleotides: TGTGCCAGCAGGATTCACGGGAGCGCCGGGGAGCTGTTTTTT. Residues: CASRIHGSAGELFF.